This T cell receptor (beta chain) was sequenced in a study of T cell repertoires in cytomegalovirus infection. With respect to this clonotype: The target antigen is unknown.

TCRdb re-analysed the reads in MiXCR, keeping a single row per CDR3 protein. The sample carries a few hundred thousand distinct CDR3 sequences, approximately 25% recorded once. CDR1 and CDR2 from the germline V gene are MNHNS and SASEGT. Trimming stripped 1 base from V and 0 bases from J, with 9 bases between. The CDR3 loop spans 15 amino acids. This TCR came from a human donor in good health (CMV status not recorded). Some clones in this sample may be carry-over from other donors' samples. The sample here was cultured PBMCs, taken from culture after CMV antigen stimulation. The chain has TRBV6-1 and TRBJ2-5; no definite D call. The CDR3: CASSEEHRYQETQYF. CDR3 nucleotides: TGTGCCAGCAGTGAAGAGCACCGATACCAAGAGACCCAGTACTTC.